Sequencing of this T cell receptor (beta chain) was carried out in a study of siplizumab effects on memory and regulatory T cells. Study-level findings and limits: In unstimulated cells, naive T cells appeared more diverse than memory T cells and seemed major alloresponse contributors. Siplizumab led to significantly less abundant alloreactive sequences that could be traced back to unstimulated CD4+ memory cells.

With regard to this clone: The antigen remains unidentified.

The assay was immunoSEQ multiplex PCR, and TCRdb's table has in-frame clones only and misses some. The sample holds more than 90,000 clones, over 90% seen once. The sequenced sample consisted of non-Treg CD4+ T cells sorted from blood. This clonotype was obtained from a human donor in good health.

The DNA for the CDR3 is TGCGCCAGCAGCTTGTTGGCCTGGGGGGAGCAGTACTTC. The encoded protein is CASSLLAWGEQYF. The V and J genes are TRBV5-1 and TRBJ2-7, with D perhaps TRBD1 or TRBD2 (5 bases each). The CDR3 extends over 13 amino acids. Between the trimmed V and J ends, which lost 1 base and 7 bases, there was a span of 12 bases. Looked up from germline, CDR1 is SGHRS and CDR2 is YFSETQ.